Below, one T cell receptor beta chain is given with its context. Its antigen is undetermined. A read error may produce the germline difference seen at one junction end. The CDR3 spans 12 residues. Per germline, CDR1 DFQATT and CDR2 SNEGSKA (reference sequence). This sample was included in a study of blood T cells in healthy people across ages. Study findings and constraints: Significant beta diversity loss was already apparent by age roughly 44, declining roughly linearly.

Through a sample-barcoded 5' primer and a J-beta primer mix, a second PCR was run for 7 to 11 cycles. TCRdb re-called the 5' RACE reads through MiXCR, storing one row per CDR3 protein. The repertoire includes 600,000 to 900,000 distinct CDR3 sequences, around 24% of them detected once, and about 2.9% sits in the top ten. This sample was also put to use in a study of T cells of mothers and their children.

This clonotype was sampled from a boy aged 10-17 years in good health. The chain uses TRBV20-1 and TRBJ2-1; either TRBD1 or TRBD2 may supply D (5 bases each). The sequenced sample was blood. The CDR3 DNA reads TGCAGTGCCACCACACCGGGACCCCTTGATATCTTC. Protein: CSATTPGPLDIF.